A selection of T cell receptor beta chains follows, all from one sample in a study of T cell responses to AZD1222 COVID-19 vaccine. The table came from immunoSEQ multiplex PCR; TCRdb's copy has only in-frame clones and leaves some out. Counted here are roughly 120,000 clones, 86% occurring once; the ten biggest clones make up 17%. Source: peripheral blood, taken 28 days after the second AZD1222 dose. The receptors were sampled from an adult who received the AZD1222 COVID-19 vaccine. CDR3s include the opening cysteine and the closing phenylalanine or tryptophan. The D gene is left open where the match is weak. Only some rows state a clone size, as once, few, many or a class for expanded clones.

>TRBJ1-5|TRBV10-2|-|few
CASSETEREPQHF
TGCGCCAGCAGTGAAACGGAACGAGAGCCCCAGCATTTT
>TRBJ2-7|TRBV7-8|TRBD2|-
CASSFGLAGAISYEQYF
TGTGCCAGCAGCTTTGGACTAGCGGGAGCCATCTCCTACGAGCAGTACTTC
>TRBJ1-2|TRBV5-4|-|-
CASSGRGYYGYTF
TGTGCCAGCAGCGGGAGGGGGTACTATGGCTACACCTTC
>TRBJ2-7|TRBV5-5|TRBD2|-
CASSLGLAGYTSYEQYF
TGTGCCAGCAGCTTGGGACTAGCGGGCTACACATCCTACGAGCAGTACTTC
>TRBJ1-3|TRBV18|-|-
CASSPFRILGSGNTIYF
TGTGCCAGCTCACCGTTCAGGATCCTTGGATCTGGAAACACCATATATTTT
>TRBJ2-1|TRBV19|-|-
CASSTWESYNEQFF
TGTGCCAGTAGTACGTGGGAGTCCTACAATGAGCAGTTCTTC
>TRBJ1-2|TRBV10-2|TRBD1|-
CASSTIPGQGRGYTF
TGCGCCAGCAGTACAATTCCTGGACAGGGGCGAGGCTACACCTTC
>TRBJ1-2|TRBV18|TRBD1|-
CASSPWGTGGRARSYGYTF
TGTGCCAGCTCACCCTGGGGGACAGGGGGTCGGGCCCGGTCCTATGGCTACACCTTC
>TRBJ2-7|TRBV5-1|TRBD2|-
CASSYTSGGTYEQYF
TGCGCCAGCAGCTATACTAGCGGGGGTACCTACGAGCAGTACTTC
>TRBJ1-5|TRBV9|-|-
CASSPWGENQPQHF
TGTGCCAGCAGCCCCTGGGGGGAGAATCAGCCCCAGCATTTT
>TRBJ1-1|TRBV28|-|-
CASSSISGGDTEAFF
TGTGCCAGCAGTTCAATTTCCGGAGGGGACACTGAAGCTTTCTTT
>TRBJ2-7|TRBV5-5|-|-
CASSLDPVGAYEQYF
TGTGCCAGCAGCTTGGATCCGGTCGGAGCCTACGAGCAGTACTTC
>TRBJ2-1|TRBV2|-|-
CASSEASRGEQFF
TGTGCCAGCAGTGAAGCTAGCCGCGGTGAGCAGTTCTTC
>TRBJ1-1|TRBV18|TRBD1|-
CASSRQGEDTEAFF
TGTGCCAGCTCAAGACAGGGGGAGGACACTGAAGCTTTCTTT
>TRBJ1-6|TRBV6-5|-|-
CASSYDGTSNSPLHF
TGTGCCAGCAGTTACGACGGGACAAGTAATTCACCCCTCCACTTT
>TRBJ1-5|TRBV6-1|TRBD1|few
CASSVPTGQGAFDSNQPQHF
TGTGCCAGCAGTGTCCCCACAGGACAGGGCGCCTTTGATAGCAATCAGCCCCAGCATTTT
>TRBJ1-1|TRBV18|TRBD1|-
CASSPTADRGNTEAFF
TGTGCCAGCTCACCTACAGCGGACAGGGGAAACACTGAAGCTTTCTTT
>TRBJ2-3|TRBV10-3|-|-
CAISESFQGARTDTQYF
TGTGCCATCAGTGAGTCCTTTCAAGGGGCTCGCACAGATACGCAGTATTTT